This TCR beta chain was retrieved from a study of patients and donors after allogeneic stem cell transplantation. TCRdb itself ran the RT-PCR reads through MiXCR, one entry per CDR3 protein. The sample consists of about 90,000 distinct CDR3 sequences, roughly 52% of them appearing once. The clonotype was recovered from a human donor who was either an allogeneic HSCT recipient or a stem cell or donor lymphocyte infusion donor (not recorded which). It is not recorded whose cells these are; they may come from a transplant donor. Source material: blood, either unsorted or a sorted T cell fraction (not recorded which).

The CDR3 nucleotides read TGCAGTGCTAGTACCGGGACGATAAATCAGCCCCAGCATTTT. Amino acid sequence: CSASTGTINQPQHF. The chain carries TRBV20-1 and TRBJ1-5; tentative D call: TRBD1 (5 bases). Trimming took 3 bases from V and 4 from J, leaving 13 bases between them. Germline CDR1 is DFQATT and CDR2 is SNEGSKA (reference sequence). The CDR3 covers 14 residues.